This TCR beta chain came from a study of cytomegalovirus exposure and HLA in healthy donors. Across the study: Falling in the Caucasian-associated ancestry cluster were about four fifths of under 500 genotyped donors.

Concerning this clone itself: Its antigen is not identified.

The PCR was carried out with 60 Vbeta primers and 13 Jbeta primers. TCRdb's table, derived via immunoSEQ multiplex PCR, lists solely in-frame clones and lacks some. Its table records more than 130,000 clones. CDR1 and CDR2 from the germline V gene are SGHAT and FQNNGV. Trimming left V 1 base short and J 6 bases short, with 15 bases between. The CDR3 loop spans 16 amino acids. Findings and limits, study-wide: Across donors, most TCRs were seen rarely, yet some public ones were widespread. In a later analysis, donors in an Asian-associated ancestry cluster reportedly had fewer N-insertions in productive TCRs than the cohort mean. Equally common other TCR beta chains were less clonally expanded than HLA-associated ones, a later analysis found.

The TCR was taken from a man in his forties or fifties in good health and CMV-seronegative. Sequenced input: PBMCs. The chain combines TRBV11-2 with TRBJ2-2; D is perhaps TRBD1 (6 bases). The CDR3 sequence: CASSLGQVIYSGELFF. DNA for the CDR3: TGTGCCAGCAGCTTAGGACAGGTTATATACTCCGGGGAGCTGTTTTTT.